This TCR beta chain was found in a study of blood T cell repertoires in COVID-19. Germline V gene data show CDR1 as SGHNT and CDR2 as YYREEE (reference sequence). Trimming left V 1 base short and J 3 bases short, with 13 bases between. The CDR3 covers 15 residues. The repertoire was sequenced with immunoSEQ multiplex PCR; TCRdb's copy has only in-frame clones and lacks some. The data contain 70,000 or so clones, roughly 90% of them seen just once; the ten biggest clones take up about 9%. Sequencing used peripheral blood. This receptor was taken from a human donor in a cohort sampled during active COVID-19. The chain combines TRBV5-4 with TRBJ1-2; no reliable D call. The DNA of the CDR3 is TGTGCCAGCAGCTTGTGGGGAGGGTCTGACTATGGCTACACCTTC. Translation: CASSLWGGSDYGYTF.